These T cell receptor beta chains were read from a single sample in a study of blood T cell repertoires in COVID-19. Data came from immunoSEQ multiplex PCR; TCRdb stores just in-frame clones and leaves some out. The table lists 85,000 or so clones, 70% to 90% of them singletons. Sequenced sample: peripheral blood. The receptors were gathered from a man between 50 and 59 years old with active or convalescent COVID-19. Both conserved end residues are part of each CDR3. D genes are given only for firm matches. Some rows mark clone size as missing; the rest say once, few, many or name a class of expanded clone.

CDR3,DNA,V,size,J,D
CASSLPGLAGVQETQYF,TGTGCCAGCAGCTTGCCGGGACTAGCGGGAGTCCAAGAGACCCAGTACTTC,TRBV5-4,.,TRBJ2-5,TRBD2
CASSQDSHSGYEQYF,TGCGCCAGCAGCCAAGATAGCCACAGCGGCTACGAGCAGTACTTC,TRBV4-1,few,TRBJ2-7,.
CASTGGGVNQPQHF,TGTGCCAGCACTGGGGGAGGGGTGAATCAGCCCCAGCATTTT,TRBV6-5,.,TRBJ1-5,.
CASSAHRGVGRETQYF,TGCGCCAGCAGCGCTCACAGGGGGGTGGGCCGGGAGACCCAGTACTTC,TRBV5-1,once,TRBJ2-5,TRBD1
CASSLAQGPNSPLHF,TGTGCCAGCAGTTTAGCACAGGGACCTAATTCACCCCTCCACTTT,TRBV28,.,TRBJ1-6,.
CASSPDSNQPQHF,TGTGCCAGTAGTCCAGATAGCAATCAGCCCCAGCATTTT,TRBV19,.,TRBJ1-5,.
CASSGGLTEQYF,TGTGCCAGCAGTGGGGGCCTAACCGAGCAGTACTTC,TRBV28,.,TRBJ2-7,.
CASSPRQGAGEQYF,TGTGCCAGCAGCCCCCGACAGGGGGCGGGCGAGCAGTACTTC,TRBV7-2,.,TRBJ2-7,TRBD1
CASSPTGENTDTQYF,TGTGCCAGCAGCCCGACAGGGGAGAACACAGATACGCAGTATTTT,TRBV28,once,TRBJ2-3,TRBD1
CASMRGQYSNQPQHF,TGTGCCAGCATGAGGGGACAGTATAGCAATCAGCCCCAGCATTTT,TRBV6-5,once,TRBJ1-5,TRBD1
CATSDYGTNYGYTF,TGTGCCACCAGTGACTACGGGACTAACTATGGCTACACCTTC,TRBV24-1,.,TRBJ1-2,.
CASSMERGPYEQYF,TGTGCCAGCTCTATGGAGCGGGGCCCCTACGAGCAGTACTTC,TRBV30,.,TRBJ2-7,TRBD2
CASSSQTGGNYGYTF,TGTGCCAGCAGCTCTCAGACAGGGGGGAACTATGGCTACACCTTC,TRBV7-9,once,TRBJ1-2,TRBD1
CASSGGGAPYEQYF,TGTGCCAGTAGTGGTGGCGGGGCTCCCTACGAGCAGTACTTC,TRBV19,.,TRBJ2-7,.
CARSLETQGIKLTDNSPLHF,TGTGCCAGAAGCTTGGAGACACAGGGGATCAAATTAACTGATAATTCACCCCTCCACTTT,TRBV5-3,.,TRBJ1-6,TRBD1
CASSRQGHGSGIEQFF,TGTGCCAGCAGCCGACAGGGGCACGGGAGCGGGATTGAGCAGTTCTTC,TRBV5-6,.,TRBJ2-1,.